This section outlines one T cell receptor beta chain sequence together with its context. Assay: immunoSEQ multiplex PCR; the TCRdb copy retains only in-frame clones and omits some. The repertoire includes roughly 62,000 clones, roughly 86% of them detected once, and about 7% sits in the top ten. The data derive from a study of blood T cell repertoires in COVID-19. With 0 bases clipped from V and 8 bases from J, the junction kept 7 bases outside the gene matches. Germline lookup yields CDR1 MGHRA and CDR2 YSYEKL. The CDR3 contains 16 residues. Sample: peripheral blood. V gene TRBV4-1 combines with J gene TRBJ1-4, with 9 bases aligning to TRBD1. The sequence came from a human donor with active COVID-19. The donor label of this sample is uncertain. This CDR3 reads CASSQDRGQGYEKLFF. As DNA, the CDR3 is TGCGCCAGCAGCCAAGATCGCGGACAGGGGTACGAAAAACTGTTTTTT.